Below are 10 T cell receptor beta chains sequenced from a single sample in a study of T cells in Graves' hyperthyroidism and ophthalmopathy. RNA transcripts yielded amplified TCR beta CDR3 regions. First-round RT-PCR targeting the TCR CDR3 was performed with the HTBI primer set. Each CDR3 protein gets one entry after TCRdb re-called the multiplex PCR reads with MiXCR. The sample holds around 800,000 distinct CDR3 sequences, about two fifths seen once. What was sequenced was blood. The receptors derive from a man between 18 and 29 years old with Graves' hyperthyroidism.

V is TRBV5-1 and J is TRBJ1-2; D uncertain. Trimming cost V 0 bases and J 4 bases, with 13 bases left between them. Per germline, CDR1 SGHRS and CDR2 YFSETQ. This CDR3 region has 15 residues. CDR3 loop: CASSLGRERAYGYTF. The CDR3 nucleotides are TGCGCCAGCAGCTTGGGACGGGAGCGAGCCTATGGCTACACCTTC.

The CDR3 DNA sequence: TGCGCCAGCAGCACGGGACAGCAGCAAGAGACCCAGTACTTC. It yields the protein CASSTGQQQETQYF. The V and J genes are TRBV5-1 and TRBJ2-5; 7 bases match TRBD1. From germline, CDR1 is SGHRS and CDR2 YFSETQ. Losses at the gene ends were 4 bases for V and 2 bases for J; bases not matched to a gene: 5. The CDR3 extends over 14 amino acids.

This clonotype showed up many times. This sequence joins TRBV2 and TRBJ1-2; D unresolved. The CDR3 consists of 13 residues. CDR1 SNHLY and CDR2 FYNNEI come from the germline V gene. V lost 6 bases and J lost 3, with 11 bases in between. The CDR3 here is CASRTGLDYGYTF. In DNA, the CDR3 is TGTGCCAGCAGAACGGGGTTGGACTATGGCTACACCTTC. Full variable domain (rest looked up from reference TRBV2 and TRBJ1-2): EPEVTQTPSHQVTQMGQEVILRCVPISNHLYFYWYRQILGQKVEFLVSFYNNEISEKSEIFDDQFSVERPDGSNFTLKIRSTKLEDSAMYFCASRTGLDYGYTFGSGTRLTVV.

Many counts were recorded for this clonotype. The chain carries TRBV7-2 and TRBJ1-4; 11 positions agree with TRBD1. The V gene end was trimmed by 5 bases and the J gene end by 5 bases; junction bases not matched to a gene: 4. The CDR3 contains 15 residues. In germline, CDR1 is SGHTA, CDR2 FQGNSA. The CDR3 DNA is TGTGCCAGCAGCAGGGGACAGGGGGAAAATGAAAAACTGTTTTTT. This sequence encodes CASSRGQGENEKLFF.

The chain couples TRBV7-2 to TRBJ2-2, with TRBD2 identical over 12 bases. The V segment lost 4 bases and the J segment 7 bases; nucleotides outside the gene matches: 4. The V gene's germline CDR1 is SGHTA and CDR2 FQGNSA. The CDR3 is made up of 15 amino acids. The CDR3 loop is CASSSTSGGIGELFF. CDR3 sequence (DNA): TGTGCCAGCAGCTCGACTAGCGGGGGTATCGGGGAGCTGTTTTTT.

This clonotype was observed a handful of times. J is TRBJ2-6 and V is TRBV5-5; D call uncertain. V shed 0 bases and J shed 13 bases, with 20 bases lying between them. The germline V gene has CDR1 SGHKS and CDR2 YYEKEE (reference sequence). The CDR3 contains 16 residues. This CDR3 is CASSLGSVSLNAVLTF. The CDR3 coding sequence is TGTGCCAGCAGCTTGGGCTCCGTCTCCCTAAATGCGGTCCTGACTTTC. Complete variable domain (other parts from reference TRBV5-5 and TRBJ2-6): DAGVTQSPTHLIKTRGQQVTLRCSPISGHKSVSWYQQVLGQGPQFIFQYYEKEERGRGNFPDRFSARQFPNYSSELNVNALLLGDSALYLCASSLGSVSLNAVLTFGAGSRLTVL.

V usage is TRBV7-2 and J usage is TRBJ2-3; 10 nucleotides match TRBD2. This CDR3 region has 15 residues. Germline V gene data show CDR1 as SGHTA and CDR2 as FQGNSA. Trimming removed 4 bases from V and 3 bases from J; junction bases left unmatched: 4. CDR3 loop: CASSYTSGETDTQYF. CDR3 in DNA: TGTGCCAGCAGCTACACTAGCGGGGAAACAGATACGCAGTATTTT.

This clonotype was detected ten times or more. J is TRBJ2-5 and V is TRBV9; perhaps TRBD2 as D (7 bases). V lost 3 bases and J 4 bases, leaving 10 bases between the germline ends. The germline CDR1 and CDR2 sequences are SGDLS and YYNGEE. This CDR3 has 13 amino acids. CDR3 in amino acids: CASSAGGRETQYF. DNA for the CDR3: TGTGCCAGCAGCGCCGGGGGGCGAGAGACCCAGTACTTC.

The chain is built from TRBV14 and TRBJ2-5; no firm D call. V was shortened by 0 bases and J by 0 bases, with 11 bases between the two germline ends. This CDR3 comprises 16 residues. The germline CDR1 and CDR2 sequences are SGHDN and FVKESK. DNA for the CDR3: TGTGCCAGCAGCCAAGACCCGCAGGTGTACCAAGAGACCCAGTACTTC. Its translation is CASSQDPQVYQETQYF.

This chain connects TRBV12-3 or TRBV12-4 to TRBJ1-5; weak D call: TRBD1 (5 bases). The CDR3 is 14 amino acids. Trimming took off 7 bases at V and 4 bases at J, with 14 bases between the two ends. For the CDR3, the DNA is TGTGCCAGCAAGTTCGACAGCCCGAATCAGCCCCAGCATTTT. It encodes CASKFDSPNQPQHF.